One and the same sample provided the 21 T cell receptor beta chains below, sequenced in a study of early T cells in non-severe SARS-CoV-2 infection. Using its own MiXCR run on the 5' RACE reads, TCRdb lists one record per CDR3 protein. The table records about 69,000 distinct CDR3 sequences, roughly 4.9% of them present only once. Material: whole blood, obtained at baseline. The receptors shown here come from an adult who was a healthcare worker with PCR-confirmed SARS-CoV-2 infection or an uninfected control (not recorded which). The donor label of this sample is uncertain.

The sample holds a few counts of this clonotype. The V and J genes are TRBV6-6 and TRBJ1-4; tentative D call: TRBD1 (6 bases). Between the trimmed V and J ends, which lost 2 bases and 8 bases, there was a span of 15 bases. There are 15 residues in the CDR3. CDR1 is MNHNY and CDR2 is SVGAGI in the germline V gene (reference sequence). Written as DNA, the CDR3 is TGTGCCAGCAGTTACACGGACAGTGCGATAGAAAAACTGTTTTTT. The encoded protein is CASSYTDSAIEKLFF.

This clonotype was seen a few times. The chain recombines TRBV4-1 with TRBJ2-5; TRBD2 agrees at 8 bases. The V gene's germline CDR1 is MGHRA and CDR2 YSYEKL. The CDR3 consists of 15 residues. Trimming removed 1 base from V and 2 bases from J; junction bases left unmatched: 3. The CDR3 DNA is TGCGCCAGCAGCCAAGGTGGACTAGCTCAAGAGACCCAGTACTTC. The encoded protein is CASSQGGLAQETQYF.

This clonotype showed up just a few times. The gene calls are TRBV11-2 and TRBJ2-3, with 7 positions matching TRBD1. The CDR3 extends over 16 amino acids. V was pared by 1 base and J by 3 bases, with 7 bases of the junction left unmatched. Germline CDR1 is SGHAT and CDR2 is FQNNGV. In DNA form, the CDR3 reads TGTGCCAGCAGCTTAGTTCTCGGCAGGGGGACAGATACGCAGTATTTT. It is translated as CASSLVLGRGTDTQYF.

Ten or more counts support this clonotype. Written as DNA, the CDR3 is TGTGCCAGCAGCCCCCCTGGATGGGGCAATCAGCCCCAGCATTTT. Translating it yields CASSPPGWGNQPQHF. This chain links TRBV7-2 with TRBJ1-5; no firm D call. The V end was cut by 5 bases, the J end by 2 bases, with 13 bases between. The germline V gene has CDR1 SGHTA and CDR2 FQGNSA. The CDR3 runs to 15 residues.

At least ten counts were recorded for this clonotype. J is TRBJ1-3 and V is TRBV4-3, with 9 bases that match TRBD1. The germline V gene has CDR1 LGHNA and CDR2 YSLEER. The trim removed 0 bases at V and 3 bases at J, leaving 6 bases unmatched. CDR3 length: 17 amino acids. CDR3: CASSQDRRTGVGNTIYF. The CDR3 DNA follows: TGCGCCAGCAGCCAAGATAGGAGGACAGGGGTTGGAAACACCATATATTTT.

This clonotype was picked up a small number of times. The chain combines TRBV7-2 with TRBJ2-7; 8 bases fit TRBD2. J gave up 1 base and V 2 bases, and 4 bases lay outside the gene matches. The germline gives CDR1 SGHTA, CDR2 FQGNSA. CDR3 length: 15 residues. The CDR3 sequence is CASSLLVAGSYEQYF. The CDR3 nucleotides are TGTGCCAGCAGCTTACTAGTAGCGGGGTCCTACGAGCAGTACTTC.

The chain carries TRBV9 and TRBJ2-5; a possible D gene is TRBD2 (5 bases). Trimming took off 5 bases at V and 0 bases at J, with 14 bases between the two ends. The CDR3 totals 15 residues. Germline-derived CDR1 and CDR2 are SGDLS and YYNGEE. The CDR3 DNA sequence: TGTGCCAGCAGTCGGAGTCCGGGGTACCAAGAGACCCAGTACTTC. Protein sequence: CASSRSPGYQETQYF.

This clonotype was counted many times. The V and J genes are TRBV10-3 and TRBJ2-3, with D possibly TRBD2 on 6 matching bases. Germline lookup yields CDR1 ENHRY and CDR2 SYGVKD. The V end lost 10 bases, the J end lost 0 bases, and 11 bases lay between the germline ends. The CDR3 is made up of 13 amino acids. The CDR3 DNA reads TGTGCCACTGTAGCGGCTAGCACAGATACGCAGTATTTT. This sequence encodes CATVAASTDTQYF.

V usage is TRBV5-6 and J usage is TRBJ1-1; D is unresolved. From germline, CDR1 is SGHDT and CDR2 YYEEEE. The CDR3 totals 14 residues. V was trimmed by 1 base and J by 5 bases, leaving 12 bases between them. The CDR3 spells CASSLRGYRTEAFF. In DNA form, the CDR3 reads TGTGCCAGCAGCTTGAGAGGGTACCGGACTGAAGCTTTCTTT.

V and J are TRBV28 and TRBJ1-1, with 10 bases that match TRBD1. The CDR3 sequence is 15 residues long. Germline CDR1 and CDR2: MDHEN and SYDVKM. V dropped 2 bases and J dropped 2; count of bases not matched to a gene: 2. CDR3 amino acids: CASSLPTGGNTEAFF. DNA of the CDR3: TGTGCCAGCAGTTTACCGACAGGGGGCAACACTGAAGCTTTCTTT.

The rearrangement uses TRBV9 and TRBJ2-5; 8 positions match TRBD2. The germline V gene encodes CDR1 SGDLS and CDR2 YYNGEE. V dropped 4 bases and J dropped 5; count of bases not matched to a gene: 13. This CDR3 region has 16 residues. Here the CDR3 DNA reads TGTGCCAGCAGCTCCACCCAGCGGGGGTCCAGGGAGACCCAGTACTTC. It yields the protein CASSSTQRGSRETQYF.

Comments on this clonotype: One end of the junction fails to match germline, which may point to a read error. This chain connects TRBV6-2 or TRBV6-3 to TRBJ2-3; the D is unclear. There are 10 residues in the CDR3. CDR1 MNHEY and CDR2 SVGEGT come from the germline V gene. Written as DNA, the CDR3 is TGTGCCAGCAGTTACGACTCGATGAATTTT. Translated, it gives CASSYDSMNF.

In this sample, this clonotype turned up a few times. V usage is TRBV14 and J usage is TRBJ2-1; 8 bases are a match to TRBD2. Germline CDR1 and CDR2: SGHDN and FVKESK. V was pared by 1 base and J by 10 bases, with 9 bases of the junction left unmatched. CDR3 size: 15 residues. In DNA, the CDR3 is TGTGCCAGCAGCCAAGTAAGGATCGGCGGGGGGGAGCAGTTCTTC. It encodes CASSQVRIGGGEQFF. The full variable domain, completed using reference TRBV14 and TRBJ2-1, is EAGVTQFPSHSVIEKGQTVTLRCDPISGHDNLYWYRRVMGKEIKFLLHFVKESKQDESGMPNNRFLAERTGGTYSTLKVQPAELEDSGVYFCASSQVRIGGGEQFFGPGTRLTVL.

This clonotype appeared many times. This chain connects TRBV7-2 to TRBJ1-1; D uncertain. V dropped 5 bases and J dropped 5 bases, with 9 bases sitting between them. In germline, CDR1 is SGHTA, CDR2 FQGNSA. CDR3 length: 12 residues. CDR3 sequence: CASSLVWTEAFF. The CDR3 nucleotides read TGTGCCAGCAGCCTTGTTTGGACTGAAGCTTTCTTT.

In its sample, this clonotype was seen a few times. The rearrangement uses TRBV14 and TRBJ2-5; 8 bases are shared with TRBD2. The length of the CDR3 is 16 residues. CDR1 and CDR2 (germline): SGHDN, FVKESK. V was pared by 4 bases and J by 0 bases, with 7 bases of the junction left unmatched. The CDR3 loop is CASSPPAGADQETQYF. In DNA form, the CDR3 reads TGTGCCAGCAGCCCCCCAGCGGGGGCCGACCAAGAGACCCAGTACTTC.

J is TRBJ1-4 and V is TRBV15, with TRBD1 as a possible D gene (5 bases). The germline CDR1 and CDR2 sequences are LNHNV and YYDKDF (reference sequence). Trimming pared 8 bases from V and 4 bases from J, leaving 11 bases between. The CDR3 runs 13 residues. The CDR3, as DNA: TGTGCCACCGTCGACAGCCTTAATGAAAAACTGTTTTTT. It is translated as CATVDSLNEKLFF. Complete variable domain (other parts from reference TRBV15 and TRBJ1-4): DAMVIQNPRYQVTQFGKPVTLSCSQTLNHNVMYWYQQKSSQAPKLLFHYYDKDFNNEADTPDNFQSRRPNTSFCFLDIRSPGLGDTAMYLCATVDSLNEKLFFGSGTQLSVL.

A word on this clonotype: No conserved phenylalanine or tryptophan ends this CDR3, so it is likely a read error. The rearrangement uses TRBV2 and TRBJ1-1; tentative D call: TRBD1 (5 bases). Between the trimmed V and J ends, which lost 6 bases and 4 bases, there was a span of 24 bases. The CDR3 runs to 17 residues. Germline CDR1 reads SNHLY; CDR2 reads FYNNEI. CDR3: CASRRGELKTLGTEAFS. CDR3 nucleotide sequence: TGTGCCAGCAGGCGGGGGGAATTGAAGACTTTGGGCACTGAAGCTTTCTCT.

This clonotype was counted only a few times. V is TRBV20-1 and J is TRBJ2-3; the match to TRBD2 covers 11 bases. The CDR3 consists of 16 residues. V shed 0 bases, J shed 6 bases, and the junction held 8 bases outside the gene matches. Germline assignment: CDR1 DFQATT and CDR2 SNEGSKA (reference sequence). The CDR3 loop is CSARDFTSGGADTQYF. The CDR3 DNA reads TGCAGTGCTAGAGATTTCACTAGCGGGGGTGCGGATACGCAGTATTTT.

The table lists this clonotype with many counts. This chain links TRBV6-6 with TRBJ1-5; the D gene is possibly TRBD1 (5 bases). Germline CDR1 MNHNY, CDR2 SVGAGI (reference sequence). The CDR3 is made up of 15 amino acids. V lost 7 bases, J lost 4 bases, and 17 bases lay in between. The CDR3 is CASINGPGGNQPQHF. The CDR3 coding sequence is TGTGCCAGCATTAACGGGCCGGGGGGGAATCAGCCCCAGCATTTT.

For this clonotype: This clone may be a read error of a much larger clone one base away. The V gene is TRBV27, the J gene TRBJ2-7; 8 bases are shared with TRBD2. Trimming cost V 6 bases and J 10 bases; bases outside gene matches: 17. Germline CDR1 MNHEY, CDR2 SMNVEV (reference sequence). CDR3 length equals 15 residues. This CDR3 reads CASRKTGGGLNVQYF. The CDR3 nucleotides are TGTGCCAGCAGAAAGACCGGGGGGGGACTTAATGTACAGTACTTC.

This clonotype appeared many times. J is TRBJ1-6 and V is TRBV3-1, with 9 bases that match TRBD1. The germline CDR1 and CDR2 sequences are LGHDT and YNNKEL (reference sequence). V lost 0 bases and J lost 7; bases outside the gene matches: 4. This CDR3 region has 16 residues. This CDR3 is CASSQERQGGNSPLHF. CDR3 in DNA: TGTGCCAGCAGCCAAGAAAGACAGGGGGGGAATTCACCCCTCCACTTT.